This is a list of T cell receptor beta chains from one sample in a study of cytomegalovirus exposure and HLA in healthy donors. Sequencing was performed with immunoSEQ multiplex PCR; in TCRdb, only in-frame clones are kept and a portion is missing. The sample gives around 150,000 clones, over 60% of which show up once; 2% to 2.5% is in the top ten. Sequencing was performed on PBMCs. The receptors derive from a middle-aged man in good health and CMV-seronegative. Both conserved end residues are part of each CDR3. The D gene is left open where the match is weak. Clone size is given for some rows only: seen once, a few or many times, or a class if the clone is expanded.

abundance: few; v_gene: TRBV25-1; d_gene: -; j_gene: TRBJ2-2; CDR3aa: CASTPRQNTGELFF; CDR3nt: TGTGCCAGCACACCAAGACAGAACACCGGGGAGCTGTTTTTT
abundance: -; v_gene: TRBV6-5; d_gene: -; j_gene: TRBJ2-3; CDR3aa: CASSSGWSVDTQYF; CDR3nt: TGTGCCAGCAGTTCCGGCTGGAGTGTAGATACGCAGTATTTT
abundance: -; v_gene: TRBV10-3; d_gene: TRBD1; j_gene: TRBJ1-1; CDR3aa: CAIRGQVNTEAFF; CDR3nt: TGTGCCATCAGAGGACAGGTGAACACTGAAGCTTTCTTT
abundance: -; v_gene: TRBV10-3; d_gene: TRBD1; j_gene: TRBJ1-2; CDR3aa: CAISESTRDSLTYGYTF; CDR3nt: TGTGCCATCAGTGAGTCGACTCGGGACAGCTTAACCTATGGCTACACCTTC
abundance: once; v_gene: TRBV27; d_gene: TRBD1; j_gene: TRBJ1-1; CDR3aa: CASSSIGQGQVMTEAFF; CDR3nt: TGTGCCAGCAGTTCAATAGGACAGGGTCAGGTGATGACTGAAGCTTTCTTT
abundance: -; v_gene: TRBV27; d_gene: TRBD1; j_gene: TRBJ2-7; CDR3aa: CASSPKRYATGTYEQYF; CDR3nt: TGTGCCAGCAGTCCAAAGAGATACGCGACAGGGACCTACGAGCAGTACTTC
abundance: -; v_gene: TRBV6-5; d_gene: -; j_gene: TRBJ2-6; CDR3aa: CASSYSRRQGANVLTF; CDR3nt: TGTGCCAGCAGTTACTCGAGGAGGCAGGGGGCCAACGTCCTGACTTTC
abundance: few; v_gene: TRBV4-1; d_gene: -; j_gene: TRBJ1-1; CDR3aa: CASSQREQEILNTEAFF; CDR3nt: TGCGCCAGCAGCCAAAGGGAACAGGAAATTTTGAACACTGAAGCTTTCTTT
abundance: -; v_gene: TRBV7-9; d_gene: -; j_gene: TRBJ2-4; CDR3aa: CASSLSLLDGAKNIQYF; CDR3nt: TGTGCCAGCAGCTTATCCCTACTCGACGGGGCCAAAAACATTCAGTACTTC
abundance: once; v_gene: TRBV25-1; d_gene: -; j_gene: TRBJ1-2; CDR3aa: CASSEWAGSGYTF; CDR3nt: TGTGCCAGCAGTGAATGGGCGGGGTCTGGCTACACCTTC
abundance: -; v_gene: TRBV6-5; d_gene: TRBD1; j_gene: TRBJ1-3; CDR3aa: CASSRGQKAGNTIYF; CDR3nt: TGTGCCAGCAGTCGGGGACAGAAGGCTGGAAACACCATATATTTT
abundance: -; v_gene: TRBV4-1; d_gene: TRBD1; j_gene: TRBJ1-3; CDR3aa: CASSQQTTGVRGNTIYF; CDR3nt: TGCGCCAGCAGCCAACAGACGACAGGGGTGAGGGGAAACACCATATATTTT
abundance: -; v_gene: TRBV5-1; d_gene: TRBD2; j_gene: TRBJ2-3; CDR3aa: CASSLGGLAGTDTQYF; CDR3nt: TGCGCCAGCAGCTTGGGGGGACTAGCGGGAACAGATACGCAGTATTTT
abundance: -; v_gene: TRBV28; d_gene: -; j_gene: TRBJ2-7; CDR3aa: CASSLQIAQVEQYF; CDR3nt: TGTGCCAGCAGTTTACAAATCGCCCAGGTCGAGCAGTACTTC
abundance: -; v_gene: TRBV2; d_gene: -; j_gene: TRBJ1-3; CDR3aa: CASSEGGMSGNTIYF; CDR3nt: TGTGCCAGCAGTGAGGGGGGTATGTCTGGAAACACCATATATTTT
abundance: -; v_gene: TRBV5-1; d_gene: -; j_gene: TRBJ2-2; CDR3aa: CASSLIQVHTGELFF; CDR3nt: TGCGCCAGCAGCTTGATTCAGGTCCACACCGGGGAGCTGTTTTTT
abundance: -; v_gene: TRBV5-6; d_gene: -; j_gene: TRBJ2-5; CDR3aa: CASSFTPAALGETQYF; CDR3nt: TGTGCCAGCAGCTTTACCCCAGCGGCCCTGGGGGAGACCCAGTACTTC
abundance: -; v_gene: TRBV6-1; d_gene: TRBD2; j_gene: TRBJ2-3; CDR3aa: CASSVLAGGQNTQYF; CDR3nt: TGTGCCAGCAGTGTGTTAGCGGGAGGGCAAAATACGCAGTATTTT
abundance: -; v_gene: TRBV6-1; d_gene: TRBD2; j_gene: TRBJ2-7; CDR3aa: CAIRLAGVGEQYF; CDR3nt: TGTGCCATCCGACTAGCGGGAGTAGGCGAGCAGTACTTC
abundance: -; v_gene: TRBV29-1; d_gene: TRBD2; j_gene: TRBJ2-7; CDR3aa: CSVGVAGGRSYEQHF; CDR3nt: TGCAGCGTTGGGGTAGCGGGAGGGAGGTCCTACGAGCAGCACTTC
abundance: -; v_gene: TRBV2; d_gene: -; j_gene: TRBJ2-7; CDR3aa: CASSYPGSRDYEQYF; CDR3nt: TGTGCCAGCAGCTACCCCGGGTCCCGGGACTACGAGCAGTACTTC
abundance: few; v_gene: TRBV30; d_gene: -; j_gene: TRBJ1-1; CDR3aa: CAWSVGQTANTEAFF; CDR3nt: TGTGCCTGGAGTGTGGGCCAGACCGCAAACACTGAAGCTTTCTTT
abundance: -; v_gene: TRBV9; d_gene: -; j_gene: TRBJ1-1; CDR3aa: CASSVGTGNTEAFF; CDR3nt: TGTGCCAGCAGCGTAGGTACAGGGAACACTGAAGCTTTCTTT
abundance: -; v_gene: TRBV6-5; d_gene: -; j_gene: TRBJ2-1; CDR3aa: CASSSRGLNNEQFF; CDR3nt: TGTGCCAGCAGTTCCCGAGGACTGAACAATGAGCAGTTCTTC
abundance: -; v_gene: TRBV29-1; d_gene: -; j_gene: TRBJ1-1; CDR3aa: CSVVTGNTEAFF; CDR3nt: TGCAGCGTTGTAACAGGGAACACTGAAGCTTTCTTT
abundance: -; v_gene: TRBV11-2; d_gene: -; j_gene: TRBJ2-5; CDR3aa: CASSLTGWKIAETQYF; CDR3nt: TGTGCCAGCAGCTTAACGGGGTGGAAAATTGCGGAGACCCAGTACTTC
abundance: -; v_gene: TRBV23-1; d_gene: -; j_gene: TRBJ2-5; CDR3aa: CASSQTAGRSEWTQYF; CDR3nt: TGCGCCAGCAGTCAAACGGCAGGGAGGTCGGAATGGACCCAGTACTTC
abundance: -; v_gene: TRBV7-9; d_gene: -; j_gene: TRBJ1-5; CDR3aa: CASSFGRTQPQHF; CDR3nt: TGTGCCAGCAGCTTTGGCAGAACTCAGCCCCAGCATTTT
abundance: -; v_gene: TRBV14; d_gene: TRBD1; j_gene: TRBJ1-5; CDR3aa: CASSQDTPPRQGRNQPQNF; CDR3nt: TGTGCCAGCAGCCAAGATACCCCCCCTAGACAGGGTCGAAATCAGCCCCAGAATTTT
abundance: -; v_gene: TRBV4-1; d_gene: -; j_gene: TRBJ1-2; CDR3aa: CASSQPPGVGYTF; CDR3nt: TGCGCCAGCAGCCAACCCCCGGGTGTTGGCTACACCTTC
abundance: -; v_gene: TRBV18; d_gene: TRBD1; j_gene: TRBJ2-7; CDR3aa: CASSGRDRPSYEQYF; CDR3nt: TGTGCCAGCTCAGGCCGGGACAGGCCATCCTACGAGCAGTACTTC
abundance: -; v_gene: TRBV7-2; d_gene: -; j_gene: TRBJ1-4; CDR3aa: CASSLEEAGNEKLFF; CDR3nt: TGTGCCAGCAGCTTAGAAGAGGCAGGGAATGAAAAACTGTTTTTT
abundance: -; v_gene: TRBV6-5; d_gene: -; j_gene: TRBJ1-2; CDR3aa: CASSYGDSSYGYTF; CDR3nt: TGTGCCAGCAGTTACGGGGACTCCTCCTATGGCTACACCTTC
abundance: -; v_gene: TRBV5-8; d_gene: -; j_gene: TRBJ1-2; CDR3aa: CASSRGLDYGYTF; CDR3nt: TGTGCCAGCAGCCGGGGTCTCGACTATGGCTACACCTTC
abundance: -; v_gene: TRBV6-1; d_gene: TRBD2; j_gene: TRBJ2-7; CDR3aa: CASSEERGSYEQYF; CDR3nt: TGTGCCAGCAGTGAGGAGCGGGGGAGCTACGAGCAGTACTTC
abundance: few; v_gene: TRBV6-1; d_gene: -; j_gene: TRBJ1-1; CDR3aa: CASSEARAGAEAFF; CDR3nt: TGTGCCAGCAGTGAAGCGCGGGCAGGGGCTGAAGCTTTCTTT
abundance: -; v_gene: TRBV6-6; d_gene: -; j_gene: TRBJ1-6; CDR3aa: CASRPDRLSYNSPLHF; CDR3nt: TGTGCCAGCAGGCCCGACAGGCTCTCCTATAATTCACCCCTCCACTTT
abundance: -; v_gene: TRBV25-1; d_gene: TRBD2; j_gene: TRBJ2-3; CDR3aa: CASGWRGNTDTQYF; CDR3nt: TGTGCCAGCGGATGGCGGGGGAACACAGATACGCAGTATTTT
abundance: -; v_gene: TRBV28; d_gene: -; j_gene: TRBJ2-4; CDR3aa: CASTTKNIQYF; CDR3nt: TGTGCCAGCACTACTAAAAACATTCAGTACTTC
abundance: -; v_gene: TRBV4-1; d_gene: TRBD2; j_gene: TRBJ2-2; CDR3aa: CASSQGRAGGQATGELFF; CDR3nt: TGCGCCAGCAGCCAAGGTCGGGCGGGGGGGCAGGCCACCGGGGAGCTGTTTTTT
abundance: -; v_gene: TRBV30; d_gene: TRBD2; j_gene: TRBJ2-3; CDR3aa: CAWSVFSSGSADTQYF; CDR3nt: TGTGCCTGGAGTGTATTTTCTAGCGGGAGTGCAGATACGCAGTATTTT
abundance: -; v_gene: TRBV28; d_gene: -; j_gene: TRBJ1-2; CDR3aa: CASSPGGAGGYGYTF; CDR3nt: TGTGCCAGCAGTCCGGGTGGGGCGGGAGGCTATGGCTACACCTTC
abundance: -; v_gene: TRBV27; d_gene: -; j_gene: TRBJ2-7; CDR3aa: CASSSIGGKGYEQYF; CDR3nt: TGTGCCAGCAGTTCTATTGGGGGCAAAGGCTACGAGCAGTACTTC
abundance: -; v_gene: TRBV5-1; d_gene: -; j_gene: TRBJ2-7; CDR3aa: CASSSGAGAAYEQYF; CDR3nt: TGCGCCAGCAGCTCTGGGGCAGGGGCGGCCTACGAGCAGTACTTC
abundance: -; v_gene: TRBV2; d_gene: TRBD2; j_gene: TRBJ2-4; CDR3aa: CASSPTSGAKNIQYF; CDR3nt: TGTGCCAGCAGTCCAACTAGCGGGGCCAAAAACATTCAGTACTTC
abundance: -; v_gene: TRBV25-1; d_gene: -; j_gene: TRBJ1-1; CDR3aa: CASSLDSLAFF; CDR3nt: TGTGCCAGCAGTCTCGACAGTCTGGCTTTCTTT
abundance: -; v_gene: TRBV7-9; d_gene: -; j_gene: TRBJ2-2; CDR3aa: CASSLGLQGSVTGELFF; CDR3nt: TGTGCCAGCAGCTTAGGACTACAGGGATCGGTCACCGGGGAGCTGTTTTTT
abundance: few; v_gene: TRBV5-4; d_gene: TRBD1; j_gene: TRBJ2-3; CDR3aa: CASSTLGQVPDTQYF; CDR3nt: TGTGCCAGCAGCACACTAGGACAGGTTCCCGATACGCAGTATTTT
abundance: -; v_gene: TRBV6-5; d_gene: -; j_gene: TRBJ2-7; CDR3aa: CASSYSPLAFSYEQYF; CDR3nt: TGTGCCAGCAGTTACTCACCCCTAGCGTTTTCCTACGAGCAGTACTTC
abundance: -; v_gene: TRBV10-3; d_gene: -; j_gene: TRBJ2-6; CDR3aa: CAISESRRYSGANVLTF; CDR3nt: TGTGCCATCAGTGAGTCGAGGCGGTACTCTGGGGCCAACGTCCTGACTTTC
abundance: -; v_gene: TRBV6-6; d_gene: TRBD2; j_gene: TRBJ2-7; CDR3aa: CASSTWGGRDSYEQYF; CDR3nt: TGTGCCAGCAGTACGTGGGGCGGGAGGGACTCCTACGAGCAGTACTTC
abundance: -; v_gene: TRBV7-2; d_gene: -; j_gene: TRBJ1-1; CDR3aa: CASSLLGLAEAFF; CDR3nt: TGTGCCAGCAGCTTACTGGGACTTGCTGAAGCTTTCTTT
abundance: -; v_gene: TRBV5-5; d_gene: TRBD1; j_gene: TRBJ1-5; CDR3aa: CASSLRTGGASNQPQHF; CDR3nt: TGTGCCAGCAGCTTACGGACAGGGGGCGCCAGCAATCAGCCCCAGCATTTT
abundance: -; v_gene: TRBV10-2; d_gene: -; j_gene: TRBJ1-5; CDR3aa: CASSAGNNQPQHF; CDR3nt: TGCGCCAGCAGTGCGGGGAACAATCAGCCCCAGCATTTT
abundance: -; v_gene: TRBV5-1; d_gene: TRBD1; j_gene: TRBJ2-7; CDR3aa: CASSFRPIGDRAFSYEQYF; CDR3nt: TGCGCCAGCAGCTTCAGACCCATTGGGGACAGGGCATTCTCCTACGAGCAGTACTTC
abundance: -; v_gene: TRBV5-1; d_gene: TRBD1; j_gene: TRBJ2-7; CDR3aa: CASSGGQGIGEQYF; CDR3nt: TGCGCCAGCAGCGGGGGACAGGGTATTGGCGAGCAGTACTTC
abundance: -; v_gene: TRBV5-1; d_gene: TRBD1; j_gene: TRBJ2-7; CDR3aa: CASSSLLGQGSYEQYF; CDR3nt: TGCGCCAGCAGCTCTCTTCTTGGACAGGGTTCGTACGAGCAGTACTTC
abundance: -; v_gene: TRBV27; d_gene: TRBD1; j_gene: TRBJ2-7; CDR3aa: CASRQGAYPHEQYF; CDR3nt: TGTGCCAGCAGACAGGGGGCATATCCCCATGAGCAGTACTTC
abundance: few; v_gene: TRBV28; d_gene: TRBD1; j_gene: TRBJ1-2; CDR3aa: CASSPREGQGLTLGYTF; CDR3nt: TGTGCCAGCAGCCCAAGGGAGGGACAGGGCTTAACCCTTGGCTACACCTTC
abundance: -; v_gene: TRBV15; d_gene: TRBD2; j_gene: TRBJ2-3; CDR3aa: CATSRDPTSGRLADTQYF; CDR3nt: TGTGCCACCAGCAGAGACCCGACTAGCGGGAGGTTGGCAGATACGCAGTATTTT